This T cell receptor beta chain was obtained from a study of OX40 agonist ivuxolimab in advanced cancers. Whole-study context: Six ivuxolimab dose levels, 0.01 to 10 mg/kg, were given intravenously every 2 weeks. Broader study findings: People who partly responded at 0.1-3.0 mg/kg had some of the least clonal expansion seen. In a subset of nonresponders, normalized T-cell clonal expansion was also low. On average, CD8+ T cells showed a greater number of expanded clones than CD4+.

Sequencing was performed with immunoSEQ multiplex PCR; in TCRdb, only in-frame clones are kept and a portion is missing. This table holds roughly 19,000 clones, about 90% found once. The V gene lost 2 bases and the J gene lost 4 bases, with 18 bases spanning the gap. This CDR3 has 18 residues. CDR1 is MNHNS and CDR2 is SASEGT in the germline V gene. Regarding this clone: Its specificity is not known.

The receptor's source is an adult with an advanced solid tumor such as melanoma, head and neck, liver or kidney cancer. V usage is TRBV6-1 and J usage is TRBJ1-6, with D tentatively TRBD1 (5 bases). Here the sequenced sample was CD4+ or CD8+ T cells sorted from blood, taken in a trial of the OX40 agonist ivuxolimab. The CDR3: CASSESPLERGYNSPLHF. In DNA form, the CDR3 reads TGTGCCAGCAGTGAAAGCCCTTTGGAGCGGGGGTATAATTCACCCCTCCACTTT.